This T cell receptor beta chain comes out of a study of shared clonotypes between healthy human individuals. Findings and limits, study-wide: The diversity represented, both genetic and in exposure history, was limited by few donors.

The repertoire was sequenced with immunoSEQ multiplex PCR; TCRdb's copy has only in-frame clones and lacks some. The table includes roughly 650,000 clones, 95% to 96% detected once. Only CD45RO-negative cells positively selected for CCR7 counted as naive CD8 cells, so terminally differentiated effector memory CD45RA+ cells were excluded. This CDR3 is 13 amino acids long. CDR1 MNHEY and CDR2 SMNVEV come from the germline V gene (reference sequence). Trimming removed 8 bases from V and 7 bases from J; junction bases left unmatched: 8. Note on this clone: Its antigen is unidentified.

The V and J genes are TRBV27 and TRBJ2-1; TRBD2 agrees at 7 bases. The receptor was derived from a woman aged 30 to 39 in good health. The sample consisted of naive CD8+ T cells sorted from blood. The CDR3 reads CASGVAGGNEQFF. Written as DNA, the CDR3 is TGTGCCAGCGGGGTAGCGGGTGGTAATGAGCAGTTCTTC.